This T cell receptor (beta chain) was recovered during a study of blood T cells in healthy people across ages. Together with a sample-barcoded 5' primer, a J-beta primer mix was included in a second PCR lasting about 7 to 11 cycles. All cDNA molecules were each tagged by a template-switch adaptor with 12 random nucleotides. Each CDR3 protein gets one entry after TCRdb re-called the 5' RACE reads with MiXCR. Among over 1,500,000 distinct CDR3 sequences listed, approximately 50% were seen once. Study-wide findings and caveats: Donors of long life had a larger count of naive CD4+ cells and greater diversity than aged donors.

About this clonotype itself: Antigen: not known.

Germline V gene lookup returns CDR1 LGHNA and CDR2 YSLEER. V was shortened by 0 bases and J by 0 bases, with 18 bases between the two germline ends. This CDR3 region has 20 residues. The V and J genes are TRBV4-3 and TRBJ2-6, with a weak D call TRBD1 (5 bases). The receptor's source is a woman aged 40-49 years in good health. Sequenced input: blood. The CDR3 region is CASSQEGAARHVSGANVLTF. In DNA, the CDR3 is TGCGCCAGCAGCCAAGAAGGGGCAGCTCGCCATGTCTCTGGGGCCAACGTCCTGACTTTC.